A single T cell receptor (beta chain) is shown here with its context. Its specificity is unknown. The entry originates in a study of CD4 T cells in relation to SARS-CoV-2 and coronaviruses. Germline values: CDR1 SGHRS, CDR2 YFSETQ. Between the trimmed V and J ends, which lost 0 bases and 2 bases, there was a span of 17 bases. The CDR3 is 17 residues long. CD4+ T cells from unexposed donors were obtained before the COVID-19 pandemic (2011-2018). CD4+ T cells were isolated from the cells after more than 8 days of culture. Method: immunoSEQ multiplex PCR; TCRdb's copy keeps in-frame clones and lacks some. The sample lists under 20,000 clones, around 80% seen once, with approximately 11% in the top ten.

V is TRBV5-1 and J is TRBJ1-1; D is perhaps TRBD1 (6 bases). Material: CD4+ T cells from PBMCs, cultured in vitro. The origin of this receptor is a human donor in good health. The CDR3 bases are TGCGCCAGCAGCTTGGGGGGGGCAGTATTGGGAAACACTGAAGCTTTCTTT. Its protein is CASSLGGAVLGNTEAFF.